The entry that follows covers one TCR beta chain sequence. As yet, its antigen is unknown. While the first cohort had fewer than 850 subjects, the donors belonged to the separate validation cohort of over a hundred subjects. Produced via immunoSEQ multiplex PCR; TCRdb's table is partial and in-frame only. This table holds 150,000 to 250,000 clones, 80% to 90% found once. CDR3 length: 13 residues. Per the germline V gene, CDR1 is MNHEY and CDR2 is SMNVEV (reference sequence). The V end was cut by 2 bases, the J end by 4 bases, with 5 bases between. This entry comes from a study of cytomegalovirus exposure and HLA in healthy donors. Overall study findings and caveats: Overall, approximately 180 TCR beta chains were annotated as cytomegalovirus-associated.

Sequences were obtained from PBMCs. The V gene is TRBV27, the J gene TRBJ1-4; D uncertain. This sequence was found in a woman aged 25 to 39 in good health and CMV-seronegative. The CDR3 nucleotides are TGTGCCAGCAGTTTAGAGGGTAATGAAAAACTGTTTTTT. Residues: CASSLEGNEKLFF.